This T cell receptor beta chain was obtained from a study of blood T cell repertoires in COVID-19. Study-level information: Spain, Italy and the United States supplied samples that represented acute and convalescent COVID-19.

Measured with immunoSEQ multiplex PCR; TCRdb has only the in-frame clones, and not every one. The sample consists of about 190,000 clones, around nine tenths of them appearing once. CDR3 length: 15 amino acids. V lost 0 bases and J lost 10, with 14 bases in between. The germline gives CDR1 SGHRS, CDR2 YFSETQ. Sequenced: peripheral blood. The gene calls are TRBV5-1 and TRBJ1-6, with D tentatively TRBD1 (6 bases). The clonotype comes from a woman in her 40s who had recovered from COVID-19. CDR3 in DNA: TGCGCCAGCAGCTTGGAGGCACAGGGTGGGTCACCCCTCCACTTT. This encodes CASSLEAQGGSPLHF.